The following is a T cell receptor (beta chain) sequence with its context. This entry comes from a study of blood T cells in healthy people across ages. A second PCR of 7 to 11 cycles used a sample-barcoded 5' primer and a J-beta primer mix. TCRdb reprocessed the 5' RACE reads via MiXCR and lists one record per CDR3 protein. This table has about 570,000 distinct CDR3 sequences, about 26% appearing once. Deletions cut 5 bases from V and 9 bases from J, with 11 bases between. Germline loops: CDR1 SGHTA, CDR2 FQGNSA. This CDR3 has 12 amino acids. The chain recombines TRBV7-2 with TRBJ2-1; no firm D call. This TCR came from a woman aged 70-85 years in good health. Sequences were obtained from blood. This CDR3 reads CASSPRRGEQFF. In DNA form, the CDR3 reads TGTGCCAGCAGCCCTCGGCGCGGTGAGCAGTTCTTC.